Each of the 28 T cell receptor beta chains below was sequenced from the same sample in a study of blood T cell repertoires in COVID-19. The assay was immunoSEQ multiplex PCR, and TCRdb's table has in-frame clones only and misses some. The table lists roughly 130,000 clones, approximately 83% of them singletons. Sequencing was done on a sample of peripheral blood. These receptors all come from a woman aged 45-60 years with acute or convalescent COVID-19.

The J gene is TRBJ2-7, the V gene TRBV12-3 or TRBV12-4; D remains ambiguous. This CDR3 contains 13 residues. Deletions cut 7 bases from V and 0 bases from J, with 10 bases between. The CDR3 here is CASNLRSSYEQYF. Written as DNA, the CDR3 is TGTGCCAGCAACCTAAGATCCTCCTACGAGCAGTACTTC.

This chain links TRBV18 with TRBJ2-7, with D possibly being TRBD1 (7 bases). The germline gives CDR1 KGHSH, CDR2 LQKENI. This CDR3 has 13 amino acids. V was pared by 6 bases and J by 2 bases, with 11 bases between. The CDR3 DNA is TGTGCCAGCTCGGCGGGACAGACCTACGAGCAGTACTTC. Protein product: CASSAGQTYEQYF.

This clone appeared once. V and J are TRBV12-5 and TRBJ1-5; D is uncertain. Trimming left V 6 bases short and J 4 bases short, with 4 bases between. This CDR3 region has 11 residues. The germline CDR1 and CDR2 sequences are LGHNT and FRNRAP. In nucleotides, the CDR3 is TGTGCTAGTGGCTTTAATCAGCCCCAGCATTTT. As protein: CASGFNQPQHF.

The chain employs TRBV4-1 and TRBJ2-1; a weak D match, TRBD2 (5 bases). CDR3 length: 15 amino acids. The V gene lost 4 bases and the J gene lost 3 bases, with 13 bases spanning the gap. CDR1 MGHRA and CDR2 YSYEKL come from the germline V gene. The CDR3 bases are TGCGCCAGCAGCCCACTAGATAGTGTCTACAATGAGCAGTTCTTC. Amino acid sequence: CASSPLDSVYNEQFF.

This rearrangement joins TRBV6-1 to TRBJ1-1; TRBD1 matches 7 bases. The CDR3 extends over 13 amino acids. The V segment lost 2 bases and the J segment 4 bases; nucleotides outside the gene matches: 1. Germline assignment: CDR1 MNHNS and CDR2 SASEGT. CDR3 residues: CASSEHRGTEAFF. The CDR3 DNA sequence: TGTGCCAGCAGTGAACACAGGGGCACTGAAGCTTTCTTT.

The rearrangement links TRBV10-3 to TRBJ1-2, with D possibly TRBD1 on 6 matching bases. Germline V gene data show CDR1 as ENHRY and CDR2 as SYGVKD. The V gene lost 7 bases and the J gene lost 8 bases, with 14 bases spanning the gap. The CDR3 extends over 12 amino acids. The CDR3 DNA reads TGTGCCATCATTACAGGGCAAGGGGGCTACACCTTC. Amino acids: CAIITGQGGYTF.

The genes are TRBV25-1 and TRBJ1-6; 10 nucleotides line up with TRBD1. The CDR3 is 15 residues long. V trimming: 3 bases; J trimming: 8 bases; junction bases outside the gene matches: 4. The germline CDR1 and CDR2 sequences are MGHDK and SYGVNS. CDR3 DNA: TGTGCCAGCAGTGACCCCGGGACAGGGGATTCACCCCTCCACTTT. It yields the protein CASSDPGTGDSPLHF.

A note on this clone: One junction end disagrees with the germline gene, perhaps due to a read error. The V gene is TRBV11-2, the J gene TRBJ2-3, with 8 bases lining up with TRBD1. The CDR3 runs 16 residues. The germline CDR1 and CDR2 sequences are SGHAT and FQNNGV. Written as DNA, the CDR3 is TGTGCCAGCAGCCAGAGAGGACAGGGCAGCACGGATACGCAGTATTTT. It is translated as CASSQRGQGSTDTQYF. Full variable domain (rest looked up from reference TRBV11-2 and TRBJ2-3): EAGVAQSPRYKIIEKRQSVAFWCNPISGHATLYWYQQILGQGPKLLIQFQNNGVVDDSQLPKDRFSAERLKGVDSTLKIQPAKLEDSAVYLCASSQRGQGSTDTQYFGPGTRLTVL.

The chain couples TRBV11-2 to TRBJ1-2, with TRBD1 identical over 10 bases. Germline assignment: CDR1 SGHAT and CDR2 FQNNGV. This CDR3 region has 17 residues. V lost 5 bases, J lost 8 bases, and 17 bases stayed unmatched. Here the CDR3 DNA reads TGTGCCAGCAGCCTGATACCGCCAGACAGGGGGCTTCGGGGCTACACCTTC. This encodes CASSLIPPDRGLRGYTF.

V gene TRBV7-2 combines with J gene TRBJ2-1; possibly TRBD1 for D (6 bases). Trimming took off 5 bases at V and 2 bases at J, with 16 bases between the two ends. Germline CDR1 reads SGHTA; CDR2 reads FQGNSA. The CDR3 is made up of 16 amino acids. As DNA, the CDR3 is TGTGCCAGCAGCCTAACACAGGGTAGGGCCTACAATGAGCAGTTCTTC. The encoded protein is CASSLTQGRAYNEQFF.

The chain combines TRBV27 with TRBJ1-1, with TRBD1 matching over 9 bases. CDR1 is MNHEY and CDR2 is SMNVEV in the germline V gene (reference sequence). Trimming removed 4 bases from V and 0 bases from J; junction bases left unmatched: 6. There are 16 residues in the CDR3. CDR3 in amino acids: CASSSLQGAMNTEAFF. The CDR3 DNA sequence: TGTGCCAGCAGTTCCCTACAGGGGGCCATGAACACTGAAGCTTTCTTT.

The genes are TRBV11-2 and TRBJ2-6, with TRBD2 identical over 9 bases. This CDR3 is 18 amino acids long. Per the germline V gene, CDR1 is SGHAT and CDR2 is FQNNGV. V shed 2 bases, J shed 0 bases, and the junction held 5 bases outside the gene matches. DNA for the CDR3: TGTGCCAGCAGCTTATATCTAGCGGGGCCCTCTGGGGCCAACGTCCTGACTTTC. It yields the protein CASSLYLAGPSGANVLTF.

This rearrangement joins TRBV5-8 to TRBJ1-2, with 9 bases matching TRBD1. This CDR3 has 14 residues. CDR1 and CDR2 (germline): SGHTS, YDEGEE. V was pared by 3 bases and J by 8 bases, with 8 bases of the junction left unmatched. CDR3 residues: CASSSIRDRAGYTF. The CDR3 DNA follows: TGTGCCAGCAGCTCTATCCGGGACAGGGCGGGCTACACCTTC.

V is TRBV18 and J is TRBJ2-7; a weak D match, TRBD1 (6 bases). This CDR3 contains 13 residues. V was pared by 4 bases and J by 6 bases, with 13 bases between. CDR1 and CDR2 (germline): KGHSH, LQKENI. Written as DNA, the CDR3 is TGTGCCAGCTCACTGACAGGTTCGGTCGAGCAGTACTTC. Translating it yields CASSLTGSVEQYF.

This clone was detected only once. The CDR3 region has the DNA TGTGCCAGTAGTATATTAGGGGGCACAGGTGGTCCCGGGGAGCTGTTTTTT. Translating gives CASSILGGTGGPGELFF. The chain uses TRBV19 and TRBJ2-2; 7 bases agree with TRBD1. This CDR3 spans 17 amino acids. Trimming removed 2 bases from V and 6 bases from J; junction bases left unmatched: 12. Germline lookup yields CDR1 LNHDA and CDR2 SQIVND (reference sequence).

The rearrangement uses TRBV19 and TRBJ1-5; D not resolved. This CDR3 is built from 17 residues. CDR1 and CDR2 (germline): LNHDA, SQIVND (reference sequence). The V end was cut by 0 bases, the J end by 2 bases, with 14 bases between. CDR3 bases: TGTGCCAGTAGTATAGATCGGCGGGCAGGAGGCAATCAGCCCCAGCATTTT. Protein: CASSIDRRAGGNQPQHF.

The CDR3 here is CASRRQFYEQYF. The DNA of the CDR3 is TGTGCCAGCAGACGACAGTTCTACGAGCAGTACTTC. The chain combines TRBV6-5 with TRBJ2-7; a possible D gene is TRBD1 (5 bases). There are 12 residues in the CDR3. V lost 6 bases to trimming and J lost 3 bases, with 9 bases between them. The V gene's germline CDR1 is MNHEY and CDR2 SVGAGI.

The chain couples TRBV4-2 to TRBJ1-1; TRBD1 matches at 9 bases. This CDR3 region has 15 residues. V shed 0 bases, J shed 7 bases, and the junction held 6 bases outside the gene matches. Germline lookup yields CDR1 LGHNA and CDR2 YNFKEQ. The CDR3 DNA sequence: TGTGCCAGCAGCCAAGATCGACAGGGGGTCAATGAAGCTTTCTTT. Residues: CASSQDRQGVNEAFF.

This chain joins TRBV3-1 (or the pseudogene TRBV3-2) and TRBJ1-3; D is perhaps TRBD1 (6 bases). The V end lost 0 bases, the J end lost 7 bases, and 13 bases lay between the germline ends. CDR1 and CDR2 from the germline V gene are LGHDT and YNNKEL (reference sequence). This CDR3 has 15 residues. The CDR3 is CASSQEGPTGNTIYF. The CDR3 DNA is TGTGCCAGCAGCCAAGAGGGGCCAACAGGGAACACCATATATTTT.

The chain is built from TRBV19 and TRBJ1-2, with 7 positions matching TRBD1. Germline V gives CDR1 LNHDA, CDR2 SQIVND (reference sequence). V shed 5 bases, J shed 1 base, and the junction held 4 bases outside the gene matches. This CDR3 has 14 residues. The CDR3: CASSQSGGNYGYTF. Here the CDR3 DNA reads TGTGCCAGTAGTCAGTCAGGGGGTAACTATGGCTACACCTTC.

The gene calls are TRBV5-1 and TRBJ2-7; D possibly corresponds to TRBD1 (6 bases). In germline, CDR1 is SGHRS, CDR2 YFSETQ. The CDR3 runs to 16 residues. Trimming removed 6 bases from V and 0 bases from J, with 19 bases in between. CDR3 nucleotide sequence: TGCGCCAGCACACCAAAGACAGGAACTAGCTCCTACGAGCAGTACTTC. It is translated as CASTPKTGTSSYEQYF.

The genes are TRBV28 and TRBJ2-3, with D possibly matching TRBD2 (6 bases). Per the germline V gene, CDR1 is MDHEN and CDR2 is SYDVKM. Trimming took 1 base from V and 2 from J, leaving 10 bases between them. The CDR3 runs 15 residues. CDR3 coding DNA: TGTGCCAGCAGTTTATCGGGGGACCCCACAGATACGCAGTATTTT. Amino acids: CASSLSGDPTDTQYF.

The gene calls are TRBV24-1 and TRBJ1-5; TRBD1 aligns across 8 bases. The germline gives CDR1 KGHDR, CDR2 SFDVKD. The CDR3 contains 19 residues. Trimming took 4 bases from V and 1 from J; bases not matched to a gene: 14. In DNA form, the CDR3 reads TGTGCCACCAGTGACTCTGCCAAACAGGGGGGGGAGAGCAATCAGCCCCAGCATTTT. Its protein product is CATSDSAKQGGESNQPQHF.

CDR3 DNA: TGCGCCAGCAGCCTGCAGTCGAACACCGGGGAGCTGTTTTTT. Its protein product is CASSLQSNTGELFF. This chain connects TRBV5-1 to TRBJ2-2; D unclear. V was cut by 4 bases and J by 0 bases, with 7 bases left in between. Germline V CDR1 and CDR2: SGHRS, YFSETQ. The CDR3 extends over 14 amino acids.

This chain connects TRBV28 to TRBJ2-1, with D maybe TRBD2 (6 bases). Germline V gene data show CDR1 as MDHEN and CDR2 as SYDVKM. The CDR3 runs 13 residues. The V end lost 7 bases, the J end lost 1 base, and 8 bases lay between the germline ends. CDR3 DNA: TGTGCCAGCAATAGCGGATCCTACAATGAGCAGTTCTTC. As protein: CASNSGSYNEQFF.

About this clone itself: Different DNA sequences within this sample yield the same CDR3. V gene TRBV9 combines with J gene TRBJ1-2; D not certain. CDR3 length: 13 amino acids. The germline CDR1 and CDR2 sequences are SGDLS and YYNGEE. V shed 0 bases and J shed 5 bases, with 8 bases lying between them. The CDR3 region is CASSVVSGYGYTF. DNA of the CDR3: TGTGCCAGCAGCGTAGTATCAGGTTATGGCTACACCTTC.

The chain is built from TRBV7-7 and TRBJ2-7; 9 nucleotides match TRBD1. The CDR3 extends over 15 amino acids. The J segment lost 5 bases and the V segment lost 5 bases, leaving 10 bases of the junction unmatched. From germline, CDR1 is SSHAT and CDR2 FNYEAQ (reference sequence). In nucleotides, the CDR3 is TGTGCCAGCAGCAAAAGTCCGGGACAGGGAGACGAGCAGTACTTC. This translates into CASSKSPGQGDEQYF.

The genes are TRBV11-2 and TRBJ1-5; maybe TRBD1 (6 bases). V lost 5 bases and J 7 bases, leaving 18 bases between the germline ends. The germline V gene encodes CDR1 SGHAT and CDR2 FQNNGV. The CDR3 consists of 15 residues. CDR3 sequence (DNA): TGTGCCAGCAGCCGCGCGGGGGGCCCGGGGCAGCCCCAGCATTTT. It translates to CASSRAGGPGQPQHF.